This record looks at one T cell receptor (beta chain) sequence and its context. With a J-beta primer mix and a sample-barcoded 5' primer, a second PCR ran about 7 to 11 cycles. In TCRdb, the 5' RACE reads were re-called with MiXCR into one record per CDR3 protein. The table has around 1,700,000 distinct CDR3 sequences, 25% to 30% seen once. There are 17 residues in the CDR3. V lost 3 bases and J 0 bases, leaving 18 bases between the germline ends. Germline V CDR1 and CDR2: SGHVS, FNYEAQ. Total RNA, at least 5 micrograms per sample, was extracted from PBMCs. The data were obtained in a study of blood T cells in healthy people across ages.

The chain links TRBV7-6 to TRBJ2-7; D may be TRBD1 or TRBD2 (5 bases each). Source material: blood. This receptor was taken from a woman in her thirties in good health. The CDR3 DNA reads TGTGCCAGCAGCTTGGGGACCGACGCCGGCGACTCCTACGAGCAGTACTTC. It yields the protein CASSLGTDAGDSYEQYF.